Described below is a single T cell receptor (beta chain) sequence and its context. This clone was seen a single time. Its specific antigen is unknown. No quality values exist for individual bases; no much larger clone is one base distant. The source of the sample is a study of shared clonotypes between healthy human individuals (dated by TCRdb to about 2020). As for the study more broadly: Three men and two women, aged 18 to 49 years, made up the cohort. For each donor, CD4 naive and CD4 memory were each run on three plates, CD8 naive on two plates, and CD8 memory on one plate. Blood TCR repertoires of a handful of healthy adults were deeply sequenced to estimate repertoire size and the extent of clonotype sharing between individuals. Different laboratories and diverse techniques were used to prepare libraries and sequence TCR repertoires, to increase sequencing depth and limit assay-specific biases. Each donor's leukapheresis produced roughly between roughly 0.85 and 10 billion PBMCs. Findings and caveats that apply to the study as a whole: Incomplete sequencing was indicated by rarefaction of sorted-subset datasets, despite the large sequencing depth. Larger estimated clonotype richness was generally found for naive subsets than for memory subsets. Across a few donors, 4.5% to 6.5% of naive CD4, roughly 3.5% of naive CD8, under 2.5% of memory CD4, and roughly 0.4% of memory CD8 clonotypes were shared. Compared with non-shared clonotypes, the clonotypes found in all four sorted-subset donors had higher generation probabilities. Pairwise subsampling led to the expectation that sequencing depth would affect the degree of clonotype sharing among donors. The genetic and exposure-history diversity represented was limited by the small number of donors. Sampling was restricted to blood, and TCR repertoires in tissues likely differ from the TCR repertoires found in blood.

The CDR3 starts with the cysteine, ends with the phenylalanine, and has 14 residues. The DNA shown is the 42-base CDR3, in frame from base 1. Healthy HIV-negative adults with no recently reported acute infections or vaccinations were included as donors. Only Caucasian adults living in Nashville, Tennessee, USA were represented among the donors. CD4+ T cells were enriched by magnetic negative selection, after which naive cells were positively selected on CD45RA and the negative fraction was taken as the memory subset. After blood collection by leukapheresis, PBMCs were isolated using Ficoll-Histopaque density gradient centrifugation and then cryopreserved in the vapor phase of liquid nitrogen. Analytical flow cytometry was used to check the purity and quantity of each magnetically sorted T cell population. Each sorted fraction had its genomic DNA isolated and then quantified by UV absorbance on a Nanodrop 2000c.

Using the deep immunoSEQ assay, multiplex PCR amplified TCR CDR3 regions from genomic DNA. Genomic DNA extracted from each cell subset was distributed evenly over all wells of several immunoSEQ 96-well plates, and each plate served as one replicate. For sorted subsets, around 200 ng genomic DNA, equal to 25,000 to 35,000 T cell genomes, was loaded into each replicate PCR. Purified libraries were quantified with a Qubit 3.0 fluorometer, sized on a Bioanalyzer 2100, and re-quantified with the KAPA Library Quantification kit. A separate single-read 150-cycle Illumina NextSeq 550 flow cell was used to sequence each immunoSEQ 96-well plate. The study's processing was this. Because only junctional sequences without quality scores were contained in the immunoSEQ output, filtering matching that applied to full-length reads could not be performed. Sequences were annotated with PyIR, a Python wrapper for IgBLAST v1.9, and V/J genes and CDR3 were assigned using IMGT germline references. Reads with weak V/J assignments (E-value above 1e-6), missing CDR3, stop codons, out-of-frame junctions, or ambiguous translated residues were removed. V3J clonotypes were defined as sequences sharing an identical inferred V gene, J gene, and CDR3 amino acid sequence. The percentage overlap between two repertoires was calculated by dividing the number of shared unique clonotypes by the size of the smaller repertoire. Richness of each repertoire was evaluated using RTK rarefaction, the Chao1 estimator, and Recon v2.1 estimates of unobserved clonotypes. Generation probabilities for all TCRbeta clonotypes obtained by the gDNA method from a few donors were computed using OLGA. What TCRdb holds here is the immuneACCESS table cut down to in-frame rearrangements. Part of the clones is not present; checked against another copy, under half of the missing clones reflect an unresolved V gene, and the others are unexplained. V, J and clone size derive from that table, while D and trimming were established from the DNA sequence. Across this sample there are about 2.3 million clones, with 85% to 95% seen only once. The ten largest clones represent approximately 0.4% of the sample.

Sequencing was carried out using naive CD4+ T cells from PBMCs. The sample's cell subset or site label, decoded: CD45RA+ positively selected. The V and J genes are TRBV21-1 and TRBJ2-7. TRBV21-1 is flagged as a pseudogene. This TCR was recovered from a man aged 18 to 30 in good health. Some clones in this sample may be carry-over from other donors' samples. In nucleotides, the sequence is TGTGCCAGCAGCAATAAGTCCGGAACCTACGAGCAGTACTTC. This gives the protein CASSNKSGTYEQYF.